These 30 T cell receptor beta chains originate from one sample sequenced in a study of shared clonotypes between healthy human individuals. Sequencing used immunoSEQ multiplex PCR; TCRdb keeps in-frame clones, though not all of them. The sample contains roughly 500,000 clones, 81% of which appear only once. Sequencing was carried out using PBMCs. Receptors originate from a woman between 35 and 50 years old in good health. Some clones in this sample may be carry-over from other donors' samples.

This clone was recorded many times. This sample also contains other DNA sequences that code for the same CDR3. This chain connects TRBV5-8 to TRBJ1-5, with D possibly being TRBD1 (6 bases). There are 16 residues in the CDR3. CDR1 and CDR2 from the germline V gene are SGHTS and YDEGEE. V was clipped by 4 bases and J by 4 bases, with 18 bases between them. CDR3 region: CASSPITGFGNQPQHF. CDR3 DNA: TGTGCCAGCAGCCCGATAACAGGGTTTGGAAATCAGCCCCAGCATTTT. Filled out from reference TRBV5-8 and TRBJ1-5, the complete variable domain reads EAGVTQSPTHLIKTRGQQATLRCSPISGHTSVYWYQQALGLGLQFLLWYDEGEERNRGNFPPRFSGRQFPNYSSELNVNALELEDSALYLCASSPITGFGNQPQHFGDGTRLSIL.

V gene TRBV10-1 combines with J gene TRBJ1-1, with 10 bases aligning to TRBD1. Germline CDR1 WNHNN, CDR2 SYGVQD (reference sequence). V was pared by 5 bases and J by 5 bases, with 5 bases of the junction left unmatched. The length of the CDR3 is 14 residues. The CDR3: CASSPTGGNTEAFF. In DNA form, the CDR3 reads TGCGCCAGCAGTCCGACAGGGGGCAATACTGAAGCTTTCTTT.

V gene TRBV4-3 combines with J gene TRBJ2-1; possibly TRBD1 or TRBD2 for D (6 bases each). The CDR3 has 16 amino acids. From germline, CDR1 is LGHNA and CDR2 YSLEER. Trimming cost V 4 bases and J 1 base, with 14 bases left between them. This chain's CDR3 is CASSPNRGTSYNEQFF. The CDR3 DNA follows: TGCGCCAGCAGCCCGAACCGGGGGACATCCTACAATGAGCAGTTCTTC.

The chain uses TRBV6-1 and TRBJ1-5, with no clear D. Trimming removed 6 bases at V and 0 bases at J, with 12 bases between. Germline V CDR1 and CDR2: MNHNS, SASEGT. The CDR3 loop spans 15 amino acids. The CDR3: CASSATAYSNQPQHF. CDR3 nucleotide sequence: TGTGCCAGCAGCGCAACAGCTTATAGCAATCAGCCCCAGCATTTT.

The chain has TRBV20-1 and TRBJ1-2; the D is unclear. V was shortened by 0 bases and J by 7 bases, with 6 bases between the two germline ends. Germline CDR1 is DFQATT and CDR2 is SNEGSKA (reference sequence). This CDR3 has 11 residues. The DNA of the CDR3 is TGCAGTGCTAGAGATCTAGGTGGCTACACCTTC. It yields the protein CSARDLGGYTF.

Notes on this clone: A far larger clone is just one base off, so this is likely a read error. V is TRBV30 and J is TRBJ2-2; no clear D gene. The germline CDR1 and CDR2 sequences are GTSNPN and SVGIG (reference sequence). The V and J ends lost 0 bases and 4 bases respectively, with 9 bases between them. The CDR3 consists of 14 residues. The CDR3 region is CAWSVRRSTGELFF. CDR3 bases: TGTGCCTGGAGTGTGAGGCGGAGCACCGGGGAGCTGTTTTTT. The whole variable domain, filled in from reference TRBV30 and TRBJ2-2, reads SQTIHQWPATLVQPVGSPLSLECTVEGTSNPNLYWYRQAAGRGLQLLFYSVGIGQISSEVPQNLSASRPQDRQFILSSKKLLLSDSGFYLCAWSVRRSTGELFFGEGSRLTVL.

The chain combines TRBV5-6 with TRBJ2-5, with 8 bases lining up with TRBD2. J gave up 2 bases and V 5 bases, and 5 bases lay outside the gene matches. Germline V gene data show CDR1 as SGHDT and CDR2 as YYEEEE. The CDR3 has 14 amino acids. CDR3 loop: CASRRLAPQETQYF. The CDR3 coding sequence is TGTGCCAGCAGACGACTAGCGCCTCAAGAGACCCAGTACTTC.

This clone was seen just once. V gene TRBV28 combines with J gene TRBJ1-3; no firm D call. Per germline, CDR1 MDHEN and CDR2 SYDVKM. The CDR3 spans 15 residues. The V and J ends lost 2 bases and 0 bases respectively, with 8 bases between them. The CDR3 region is CASSLVGLSGNTIYF. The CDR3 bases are TGTGCCAGCAGTTTAGTAGGACTCTCTGGAAACACCATATATTTT.

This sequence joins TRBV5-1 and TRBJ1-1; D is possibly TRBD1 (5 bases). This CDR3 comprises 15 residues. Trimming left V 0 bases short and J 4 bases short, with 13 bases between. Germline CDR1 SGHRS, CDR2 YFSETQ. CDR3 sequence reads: CASSLGVQGITEAFF. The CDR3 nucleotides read TGCGCCAGCAGCTTGGGGGTCCAGGGAATCACTGAAGCTTTCTTT.

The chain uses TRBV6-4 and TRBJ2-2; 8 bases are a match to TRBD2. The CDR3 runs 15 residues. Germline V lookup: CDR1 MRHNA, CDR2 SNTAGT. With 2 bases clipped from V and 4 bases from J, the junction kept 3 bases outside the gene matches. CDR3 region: CASSDVAGGTGELFF. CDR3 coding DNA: TGTGCCAGCAGTGACGTGGCGGGAGGCACCGGGGAGCTGTTTTTT.

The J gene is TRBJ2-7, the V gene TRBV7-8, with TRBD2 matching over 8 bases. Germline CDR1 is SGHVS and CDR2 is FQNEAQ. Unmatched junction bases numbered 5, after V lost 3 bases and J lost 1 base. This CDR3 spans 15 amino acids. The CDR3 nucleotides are TGTGCCAGCAGCTTGTCGGGAGGGCGGTCCTACGAGCAGTACTTC. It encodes CASSLSGGRSYEQYF.

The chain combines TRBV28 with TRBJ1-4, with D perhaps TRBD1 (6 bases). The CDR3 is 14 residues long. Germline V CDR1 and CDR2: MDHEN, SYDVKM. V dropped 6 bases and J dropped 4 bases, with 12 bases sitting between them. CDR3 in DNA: TGTGCCAGCAGCTCGGGGGGCTATAATGAAAAACTGTTTTTT. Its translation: CASSSGGYNEKLFF.

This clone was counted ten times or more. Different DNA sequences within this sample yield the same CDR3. The CDR3 sequence: CATSRGDSYNEQFF. The CDR3 DNA sequence: TGTGCCACCAGCAGGGGGGACTCCTACAATGAGCAGTTCTTC. The chain employs TRBV15 and TRBJ2-1, with D tentatively TRBD1 or TRBD2 (5 bases each). Germline CDR1 reads LNHNV; CDR2 reads YYDKDF (reference sequence). V shed 3 bases and J shed 0 bases, with 6 bases lying between them. CDR3 length equals 14 residues.

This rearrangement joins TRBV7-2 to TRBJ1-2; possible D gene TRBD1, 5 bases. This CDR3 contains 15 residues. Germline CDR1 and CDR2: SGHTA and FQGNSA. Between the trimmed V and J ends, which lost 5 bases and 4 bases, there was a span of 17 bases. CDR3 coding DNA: TGTGCCAGCAGCCCCCATAGGGGCATCAGCTATGGCTACACCTTC. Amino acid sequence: CASSPHRGISYGYTF.

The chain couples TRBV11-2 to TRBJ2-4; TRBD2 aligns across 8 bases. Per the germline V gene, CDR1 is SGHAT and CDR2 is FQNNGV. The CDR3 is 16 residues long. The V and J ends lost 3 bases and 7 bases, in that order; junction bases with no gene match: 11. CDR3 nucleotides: TGTGCCAGCAGCTTTAGCGGGGATTGGAGGTTTAACATTCAGTACTTC. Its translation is CASSFSGDWRFNIQYF.

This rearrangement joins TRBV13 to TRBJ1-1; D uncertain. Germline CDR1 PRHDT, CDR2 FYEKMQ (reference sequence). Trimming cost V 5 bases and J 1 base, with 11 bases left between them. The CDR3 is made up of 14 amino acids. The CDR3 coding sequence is TGTGCCAGCAGCCTTCCCGACTGGAACACTGAAGCTTTCTTT. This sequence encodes CASSLPDWNTEAFF. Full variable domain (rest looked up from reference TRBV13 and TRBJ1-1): AAGVIQSPRHLIKEKRETATLKCYPIPRHDTVYWYQQGPGQDPQFLISFYEKMQSDKGSIPDRFSAQQFSDYHSELNMSSLELGDSALYFCASSLPDWNTEAFFGQGTRLTVV.

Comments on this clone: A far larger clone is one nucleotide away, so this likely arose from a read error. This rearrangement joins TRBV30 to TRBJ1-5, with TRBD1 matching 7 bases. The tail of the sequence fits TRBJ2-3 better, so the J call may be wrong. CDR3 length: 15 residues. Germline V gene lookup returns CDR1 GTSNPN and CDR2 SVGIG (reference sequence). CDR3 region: CAWSLRTGGNQPQYF. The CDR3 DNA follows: TGTGCCTGGAGCCTTCGGACAGGAGGCAATCAGCCCCAGTATTTT.

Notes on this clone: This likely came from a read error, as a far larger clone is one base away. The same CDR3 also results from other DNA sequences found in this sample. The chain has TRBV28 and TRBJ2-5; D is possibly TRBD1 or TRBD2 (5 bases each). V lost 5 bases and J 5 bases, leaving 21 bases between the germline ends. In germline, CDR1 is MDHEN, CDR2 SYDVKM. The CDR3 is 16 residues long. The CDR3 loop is CASSVSVGEWGETQYF. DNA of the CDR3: TGTGCCAGCAGTGTAAGTGTGGGGGAGTGGGGGGAGACCCAGTACTTC.

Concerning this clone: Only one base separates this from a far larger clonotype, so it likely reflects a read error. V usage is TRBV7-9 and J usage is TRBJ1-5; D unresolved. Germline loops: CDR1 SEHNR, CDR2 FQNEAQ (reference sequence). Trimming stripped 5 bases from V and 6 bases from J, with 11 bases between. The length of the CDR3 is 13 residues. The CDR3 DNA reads TGTGCCAGCAGCCCAGAGGTGGCTCAGCCCCAGCATTTT. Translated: CASSPEVAQPQHF.

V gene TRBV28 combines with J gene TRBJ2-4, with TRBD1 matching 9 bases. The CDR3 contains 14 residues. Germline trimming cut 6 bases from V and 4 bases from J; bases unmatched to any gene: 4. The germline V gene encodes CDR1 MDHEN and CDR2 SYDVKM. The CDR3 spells CASSPTGGKNIQYF. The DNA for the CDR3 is TGTGCCAGCAGCCCGACAGGGGGGAAAAACATTCAGTACTTC.

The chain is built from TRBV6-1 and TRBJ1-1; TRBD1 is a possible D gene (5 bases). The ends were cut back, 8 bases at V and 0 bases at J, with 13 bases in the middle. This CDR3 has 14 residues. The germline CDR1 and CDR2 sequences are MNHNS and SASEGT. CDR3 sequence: CASGRTGLNTEAFF. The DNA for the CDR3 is TGTGCCAGCGGCCGGACGGGACTGAACACTGAAGCTTTCTTT.

For the CDR3, the DNA is TGTGCCACCAGCACCCCGGGACAGGGACACACCGGGGAGCTGTTTTTT. Protein: CATSTPGQGHTGELFF. The rearrangement uses TRBV15 and TRBJ2-2; 9 nucleotides line up with TRBD1. The ends lost 4 bases at V and 3 bases at J; junction bases unmatched: 6. The CDR3 has 16 residues. CDR1 LNHNV and CDR2 YYDKDF come from the germline V gene (reference sequence).

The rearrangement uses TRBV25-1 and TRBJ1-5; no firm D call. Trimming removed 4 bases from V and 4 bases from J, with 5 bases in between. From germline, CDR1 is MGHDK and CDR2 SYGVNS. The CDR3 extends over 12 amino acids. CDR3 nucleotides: TGTGCCAGCAGTGGGTTTAATCAGCCCCAGCATTTT. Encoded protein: CASSGFNQPQHF.

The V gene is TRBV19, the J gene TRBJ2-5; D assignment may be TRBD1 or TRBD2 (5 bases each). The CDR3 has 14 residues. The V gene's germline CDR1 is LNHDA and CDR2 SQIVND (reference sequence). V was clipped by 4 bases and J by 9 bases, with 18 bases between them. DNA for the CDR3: TGTGCCAGTAGTAGGACCGGGACGGAAGTGGCCCAGTACTTC. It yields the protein CASSRTGTEVAQYF.

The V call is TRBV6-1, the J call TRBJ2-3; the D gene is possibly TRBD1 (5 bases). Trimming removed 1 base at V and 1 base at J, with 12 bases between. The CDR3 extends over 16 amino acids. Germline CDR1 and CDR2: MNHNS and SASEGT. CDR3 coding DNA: TGTGCCAGCAGTGAAGTCAGGGCCTCGGGCACAGATACGCAGTATTTT. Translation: CASSEVRASGTDTQYF.

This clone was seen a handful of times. CDR3 sequence reads: CASSFGGTATGNTIYF. Written as DNA, the CDR3 is TGCGCCAGCAGCTTTGGCGGGACAGCGACTGGAAACACCATATATTTT. The V and J genes are TRBV5-1 and TRBJ1-3; 7 bases line up with TRBD1. The J segment lost 2 bases and the V segment lost 2 bases, leaving 7 bases of the junction unmatched. The germline gives CDR1 SGHRS, CDR2 YFSETQ. The CDR3 totals 16 residues. Filled out from reference TRBV5-1 and TRBJ1-3, the complete variable domain reads KAGVTQTPRYLIKTRGQQVTLSCSPISGHRSVSWYQQTPGQGLQFLFEYFSETQRNKGNFPGRFSGRQFSNSRSEMNVSTLELGDSALYLCASSFGGTATGNTIYFGEGSWLTVV.

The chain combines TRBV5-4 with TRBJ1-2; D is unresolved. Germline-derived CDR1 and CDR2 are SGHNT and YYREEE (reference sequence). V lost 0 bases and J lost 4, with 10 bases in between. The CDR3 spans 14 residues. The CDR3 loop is CASSLVAQAYGYTF. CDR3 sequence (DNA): TGTGCCAGCAGCTTGGTTGCACAAGCCTATGGCTACACCTTC.

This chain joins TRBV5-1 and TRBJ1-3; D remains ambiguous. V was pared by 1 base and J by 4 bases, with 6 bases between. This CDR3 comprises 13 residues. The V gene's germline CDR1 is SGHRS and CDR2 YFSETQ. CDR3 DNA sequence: TGCGCCAGCAGCTTGAACCAGGGAAACACCATATATTTT. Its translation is CASSLNQGNTIYF.

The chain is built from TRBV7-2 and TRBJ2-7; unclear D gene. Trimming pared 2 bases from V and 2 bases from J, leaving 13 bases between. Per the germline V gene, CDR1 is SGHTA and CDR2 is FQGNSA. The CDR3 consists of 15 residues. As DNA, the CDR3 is TGTGCCAGCAGCTTAAACAGATACTTGACCTACGAGCAGTACTTC. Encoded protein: CASSLNRYLTYEQYF.

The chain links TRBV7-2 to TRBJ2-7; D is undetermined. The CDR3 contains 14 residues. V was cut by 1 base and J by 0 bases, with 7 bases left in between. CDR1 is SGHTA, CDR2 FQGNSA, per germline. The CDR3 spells CASSLEEDSYEQYF. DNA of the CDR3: TGTGCCAGCAGCTTAGAAGAGGACTCCTACGAGCAGTACTTC.